This T cell receptor beta chain is from a study of PD-1 blockade in mismatch repair-deficient tumors. The overall study: Patients had around 11 mismatch repair-deficient cancer types and were previously treated and progressing. Study-level points and caveats: Tumor-resident clones, often undetectable pretreatment in blood, expanded then contracted after pembrolizumab.

There are 15 residues in the CDR3. V gave up 1 base and J gave up 0 bases, with 10 bases separating them. Germline-derived CDR1 and CDR2 are SGHAT and FQNNGV. TCRs were sequenced from three patients responding to pembrolizumab. This clone has a handful of counts. Antigen unknown. Generated by immunoSEQ multiplex PCR, the TCRdb table keeps only in-frame clones and is missing some. The table includes roughly 38,000 clones, approximately 83% detected once. The material sequenced was PBMCs, taken roughly 40 weeks after starting pembrolizumab. The chain uses TRBV11-2 and TRBJ2-7; D ambiguous. The sequence was collected from an adult with mismatch repair-deficient cancer. The CDR3 is CASSLVLDNSYEQYF. The CDR3 DNA reads TGTGCCAGCAGCTTAGTTCTTGACAACTCCTACGAGCAGTACTTC.